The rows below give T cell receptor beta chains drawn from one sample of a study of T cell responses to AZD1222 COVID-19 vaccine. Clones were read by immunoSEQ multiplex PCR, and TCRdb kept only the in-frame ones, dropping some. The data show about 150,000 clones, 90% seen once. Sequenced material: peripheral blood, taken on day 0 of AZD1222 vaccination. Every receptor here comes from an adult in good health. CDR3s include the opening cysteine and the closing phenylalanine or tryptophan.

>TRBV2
CASIADRTNLNYGYTF
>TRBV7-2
CASSSRTGEAFF
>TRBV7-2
CASSLGGARSYEQYF
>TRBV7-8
CASSPSGNTEAFF
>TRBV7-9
CASSLALARKNIQYF
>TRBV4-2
CASSQRDGRYGELFF
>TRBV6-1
CASSEDAGLNTEAFF
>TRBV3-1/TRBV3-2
CASSHGGAGANVLTF
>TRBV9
CASSPYNTGELFF
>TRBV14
CASSQAQTVTIGYTF
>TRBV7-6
CASSYGFSGDQETQYF
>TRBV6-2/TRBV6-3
CASRFWGGNQPQHF
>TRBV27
CASSLYAPSYNEQFF
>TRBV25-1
CASSEGGTSGKGREQFF
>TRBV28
CASQGNYEQYF
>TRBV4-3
CASSQDRRTGGPPSRNQPQHF
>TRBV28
CASSSTGGFGYTF
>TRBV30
CAWDRGKAGNTIYF
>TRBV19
CASKKMGTSDEQYF
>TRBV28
CASTTGQTKAFF
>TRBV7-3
CASSPHRTGGTGELFF
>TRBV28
CASGDAGQVSYEQYF
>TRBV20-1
CSAYRSEQYF
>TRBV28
CASSLQAIPGVYKETQYF
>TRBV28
CASSSPMSSGSFEQFF
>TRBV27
CASSSGLDDEQFF
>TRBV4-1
CASSQPTSSHEQFF
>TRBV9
CASSARAGLGGTQYF
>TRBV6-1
CASSEDRETEAFF
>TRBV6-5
CASTLREGQPQHF
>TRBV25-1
CASSPRDNNYGYTF
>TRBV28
CASRRDSSGANVLTF
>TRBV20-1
CSVSGLTNEKLFF
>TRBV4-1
CASSQMGLAQETQYF
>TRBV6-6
CASSYEPGEGTEAFF
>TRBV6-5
CASRPRGFDEQFF
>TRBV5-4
CASSLGLPGVTGNTIYF
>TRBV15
CATSGGDYNEQFF
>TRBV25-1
CASSVTGVQDTQYF
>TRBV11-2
CASSPRVFTGELFF
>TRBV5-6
CASSLEVGELTDTQYF
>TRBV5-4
CASSRAGGLANEQYF
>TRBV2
CASSETGQGYSPLHF
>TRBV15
CATSREEWPSPLHF